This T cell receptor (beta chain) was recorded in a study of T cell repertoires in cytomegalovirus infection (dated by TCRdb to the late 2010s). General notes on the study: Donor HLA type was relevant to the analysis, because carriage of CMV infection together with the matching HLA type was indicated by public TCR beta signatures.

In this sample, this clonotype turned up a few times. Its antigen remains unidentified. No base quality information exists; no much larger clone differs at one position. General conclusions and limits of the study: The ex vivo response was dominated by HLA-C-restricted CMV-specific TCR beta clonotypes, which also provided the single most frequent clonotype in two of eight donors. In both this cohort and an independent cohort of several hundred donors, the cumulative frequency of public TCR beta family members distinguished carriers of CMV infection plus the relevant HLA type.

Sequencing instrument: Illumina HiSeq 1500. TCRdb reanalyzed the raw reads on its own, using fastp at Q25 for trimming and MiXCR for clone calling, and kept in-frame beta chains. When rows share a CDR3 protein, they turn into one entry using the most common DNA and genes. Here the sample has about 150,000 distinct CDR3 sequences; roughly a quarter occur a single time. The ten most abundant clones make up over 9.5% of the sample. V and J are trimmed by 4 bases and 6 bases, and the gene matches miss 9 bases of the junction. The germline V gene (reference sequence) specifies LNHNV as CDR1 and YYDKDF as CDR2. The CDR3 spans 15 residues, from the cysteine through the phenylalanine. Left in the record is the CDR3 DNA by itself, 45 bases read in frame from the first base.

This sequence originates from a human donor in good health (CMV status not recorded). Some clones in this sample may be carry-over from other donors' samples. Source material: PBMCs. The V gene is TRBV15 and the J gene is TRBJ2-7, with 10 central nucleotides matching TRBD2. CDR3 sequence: CATSTRTSGGIEQYF. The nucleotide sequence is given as TGTGCCACCAGCACCCGGACTAGCGGCGGCATCGAGCAGTACTTC.